The text below deals with one T cell receptor (beta chain). What it binds is not known. At one of its ends the junction is not consistent with the germline gene, which may arise from a read error. This sample was taken from a study of cytomegalovirus exposure and HLA in healthy donors. Notes on the study in general: Later findings reportedly placed an Asian-associated ancestry cluster below the 666-donor mean for N-insertions.

Germline CDR1 reads MNHEY; CDR2 reads SVGAGI. The length of the CDR3 is 14 residues. Amplification used 60 Vbeta primers and 13 Jbeta primers. The table came from immunoSEQ multiplex PCR; TCRdb's copy has only in-frame clones and leaves some out. The sample has around 69,000 clones, over 60% seen once. The gene calls are TRBV6-5 and TRBJ1-2, with 7 nucleotides matching TRBD1. Sequenced material: PBMCs. The source of this sequence is a man aged 35-49 years in good health and CMV-seropositive. This chain's CDR3 is CASSLTGVDYGYAF. In DNA, the CDR3 is TGTGCCAGCAGCCTAACAGGGGTAGACTATGGCTACGCCTTC.